The rows below give T cell receptor beta chains drawn from one sample of a study of a mutant IDH1 vaccine in newly diagnosed glioma. Assay: immunoSEQ multiplex PCR; the TCRdb copy retains only in-frame clones and omits some. The sample records more than 20,000 clones, 90% to 95% being singletons. The specimen was PBMCs, collected from a glioma patient treated with radiotherapy, temozolomide or both. Every receptor here comes from a man aged 25 to 45 with glioma. Both conserved end residues are part of each CDR3. Each record gives: V gene, CDR3 length, J gene, clone size, D gene, CDR3 DNA, CDR3 protein. The D gene is left open where the match is weak. Not all rows give a size; the values are once, few, many and, for expanded clones, a class.

TRBV6-1,12,TRBJ1-1,NA,NA,TGTGCCAGCAGTGAGGTGGGCACTGAAGCTTTCTTT,CASSEVGTEAFF
TRBV19,15,TRBJ1-1,NA,NA,TGTGCCAGTAGTATTTTCGAGGCCATGAACACTGAAGCTTTCTTT,CASSIFEAMNTEAFF
TRBV7-9,14,TRBJ2-7,NA,NA,TGTGCCAGCAGCCCTCCGACAAGCCCCTACGAGCAGTACTTC,CASSPPTSPYEQYF
TRBV29-1,14,TRBJ1-4,NA,NA,TGCAGCGCGACAACAGGGTACGGAAGTGAAAAACTGTTTTTT,CSATTGYGSEKLFF
TRBV18,15,TRBJ1-2,NA,TRBD1,TGTGCCAGCTCACCCGTCGGACAGGGTCAGGGTGGCTACACCTTC,CASSPVGQGQGGYTF
TRBV19,10,TRBJ1-4,once,NA,TGTGCCAGTTATGATGAAAAACTGTTTTTT,CASYDEKLFF
TRBV5-4,13,TRBJ2-1,NA,NA,TGTGCCAGCAGCTTGGCACGAAGTGATGAGCAGTTCTTC,CASSLARSDEQFF
TRBV5-1,16,TRBJ2-7,NA,TRBD1,TGCGCCAGCAGCCATACGGACAGGGTAGGGTCCTACGAGCAGTACTTC,CASSHTDRVGSYEQYF
TRBV20-1,11,TRBJ1-2,NA,NA,TGCAGTGCTAGATCCGGATATGGCTACACCTTC,CSARSGYGYTF
TRBV14,12,TRBJ2-7,NA,TRBD1,TGTGCCAGCAGGGGACAGGACTACGAGCAGTACTTC,CASRGQDYEQYF
TRBV6-1,13,TRBJ1-2,NA,NA,TGTGCCAGCACTCTAAGTGGTAACTATGGCTACACCTTC,CASTLSGNYGYTF
TRBV2,15,TRBJ2-5,NA,NA,TGTGCCAGCAGTGAACGGGATCCAATGGGGGAGACCCAGTACTTC,CASSERDPMGETQYF
TRBV5-4,15,TRBJ1-1,NA,NA,TGTGCCAGCAGCCAGAACATTTGGGACGACACTGAAGCTTTCTTT,CASSQNIWDDTEAFF
TRBV5-1,15,TRBJ1-3,once,NA,TGCGCCAGCAGCTTGGCGGGGGTTCCCGGAAACACCATATATTTT,CASSLAGVPGNTIYF
TRBV18,14,TRBJ1-2,NA,NA,TGTGCCAGCTCACCAGACGGGACTAACTATGGCTACACCTTC,CASSPDGTNYGYTF
TRBV6-6,12,TRBJ1-4,NA,NA,TGTGCCAGCAAGACGGGGGCTGAAAAACTGTTTTTT,CASKTGAEKLFF
TRBV11-3,16,TRBJ2-3,NA,TRBD2,TGTGCCAGCAGCTTAGGTGCAGCGGGGTTCGCAGATACGCAGTATTTT,CASSLGAAGFADTQYF
TRBV5-5,14,TRBJ1-1,NA,NA,TGTGCCAGCCATAAAACGGGTGGGGACACTGAAGCTTTCTTT,CASHKTGGDTEAFF
TRBV10-3,15,TRBJ2-7,NA,TRBD1,TGTGCCATCAGTAACAGGGACAGGGGGCTTTACGAGCAGTACTTC,CAISNRDRGLYEQYF
TRBV4-1,14,TRBJ1-1,NA,TRBD1,TGCGCCAGCAGCCTAGGGACAGGGGAGACTGAAGCTTTCTTT,CASSLGTGETEAFF
TRBV6-4,13,TRBJ2-3,NA,NA,TGTGCCAGCAGTGACCTAGCGTCGGATACGCAGTATTTT,CASSDLASDTQYF
TRBV5-1,15,TRBJ1-3,NA,TRBD1,TGCGCCAGCAGCTTGGGGACAGGGGTTGGAAACACCATATATTTT,CASSLGTGVGNTIYF
TRBV10-3,14,TRBJ2-7,NA,NA,TGTGCCATCAAGGACAGTCAACTCTCCTACGAGCAGTACTTC,CAIKDSQLSYEQYF
TRBV18,15,TRBJ2-5,NA,NA,TGTGCCAGCTCACCACTGAAGGCAGGCCAAGAGACCCAGTACTTC,CASSPLKAGQETQYF
TRBV6-6,15,TRBJ1-1,NA,NA,TGTGCCAGCAGTCTACCGGAGGGAATGAACACTGAAGCTTTCTTT,CASSLPEGMNTEAFF
TRBV13,15,TRBJ2-7,NA,TRBD1,TGTGCCAGCAGCAAACCACGGGACAGGGCGCACGAGCAGTACTTC,CASSKPRDRAHEQYF
TRBV27,16,TRBJ2-2,NA,NA,TGTGCCAGCAGTTTTTTGGGGTTCGCGAACACCGGGGAGCTGTTTTTT,CASSFLGFANTGELFF
TRBV27,15,TRBJ2-7,NA,TRBD2,TGTGCCAGCAGTTTAAGACTAGCGACCCACTACGAGCAGTACTTC,CASSLRLATHYEQYF
TRBV12-5,18,TRBJ2-1,NA,TRBD2,TGTGCTAGTGGTTTGGGTCTCTATAGCGGGAGCTCCTACAATGAGCAGTTCTTC,CASGLGLYSGSSYNEQFF
TRBV4-1,15,TRBJ1-1,NA,NA,TGCGCCAGCAGTCCCCTGGGACCACACCCCTCAGAAGCTTTCTTT,CASSPLGPHPSEAFF
TRBV29-1,13,TRBJ1-1,NA,NA,TGCAGCGCCAAGGGAGGGTGGGACACTGAAGCTTTCTTT,CSAKGGWDTEAFF
TRBV29-1,15,TRBJ1-2,NA,NA,TGCAGCGTTGAAGTGCAGCGTAGGACCGAGCAAGGCTACACCTTC,CSVEVQRRTEQGYTF
TRBV29-1,12,TRBJ1-1,NA,TRBD1,TGCAGCGCTGAACAGGGGGGCACTGAAGCTTTCTTT,CSAEQGGTEAFF
TRBV19,17,TRBJ1-3,NA,TRBD1,TGTGCCAGTAGTGAGATTAGGGGGCTGAGCTCTGGAAACACCATATATTTT,CASSEIRGLSSGNTIYF
TRBV10-1,15,TRBJ2-1,NA,TRBD2,TGCGCCAGCACCCATAGCGGGAGAGGTTACAATGAGCAGTTCTTC,CASTHSGRGYNEQFF
TRBV7-6,12,TRBJ1-1,NA,NA,TGTGCCAGCAGCCTCAGGGGTTCTGAAGCTTTCTTT,CASSLRGSEAFF
TRBV6-5,15,TRBJ2-1,NA,TRBD2,TGTGCCAGCAGCCCCCTAGCGGGAGGGCCAGATGAGCAGTTCTTC,CASSPLAGGPDEQFF
TRBV6-5,13,TRBJ2-7,NA,NA,TGTGCCAGCAGTTACCTCCTGTCGTACGAGCAGTACTTC,CASSYLLSYEQYF
TRBV6-1,14,TRBJ2-3,few,NA,TGTGCCAGCAGTGTGGGGGCTTCAATCGGTACGCAGTATTTT,CASSVGASIGTQYF
TRBV5-4,14,TRBJ1-1,NA,TRBD1,TGTGCCAGCAGCCTGGGACAGGGCTACACTGAAGCTTTCTTT,CASSLGQGYTEAFF
TRBV4-1,15,TRBJ2-6,NA,NA,TGCGCCAGCAGTGCGTTGATCTCTGGGGCCAACGTCCTGACTTTC,CASSALISGANVLTF
TRBV6-5,14,TRBJ1-5,once,NA,TGTGCCAGCAGTTCCCACTTCGACAATCAGCCCCAGCATTTT,CASSSHFDNQPQHF
TRBV12-5,12,TRBJ2-3,NA,NA,TGTGCTAGTGGTGCGGTCACAGATACGCAGTATTTT,CASGAVTDTQYF
TRBV30,15,TRBJ2-2,NA,TRBD2,TGTGCCGGGGGACTAGCGGGAGGGAGGACCGGGGAGCTGTTTTTT,CAGGLAGGRTGELFF
TRBV7-6,15,TRBJ1-2,NA,TRBD1,TGTGCCAGCAGTACGAGGCAGGGGGCTAGCTATGGCTACACCTTC,CASSTRQGASYGYTF